Presented here are 5 T cell receptor beta chains from one specimen sequenced in a study of breast tumors, draining lymph nodes, adjacent tissues. TCRdb redid the calling of the multiplex PCR reads with MiXCR, one entry per CDR3 protein. The sample has around 130,000 distinct CDR3 sequences, about 20% seen once. The lymph nodes were axillary draining lymph nodes from breast cancer patients. Material: axillary lymph node tissue. These receptors originate from a female donor with breast cancer. Some clones in this sample may be carry-over from other donors' samples.

In this sample, this clonotype turned up many times. V and J are TRBV5-1 and TRBJ2-7, with D possibly TRBD2 on 6 matching bases. CDR3 length: 14 residues. Per germline, CDR1 SGHRS and CDR2 YFSETQ. The V gene lost 4 bases and the J gene lost 2 bases, with 13 bases spanning the gap. The CDR3 DNA sequence: TGCGCCAGCAGCCCTGGACTAACTGCCTACGAGCAGTACTTC. Encoded protein: CASSPGLTAYEQYF.

V gene TRBV30 combines with J gene TRBJ1-4; no clear D gene. V lost 1 base, J lost 6 bases, and 12 bases lay in between. CDR3 size: 14 residues. Germline V gene lookup returns CDR1 GTSNPN and CDR2 SVGIG (reference sequence). The CDR3 nucleotides are TGTGCCTGGAGTGCCGAGGACGTGGATGAAAAACTGTTTTTT. Its translation is CAWSAEDVDEKLFF.

This clonotype was detected once. The germline gene is not matched at one end of the junction; a read error may be the cause. The gene calls are TRBV28 and TRBJ1-4; D gene unclear. This CDR3 region has 12 residues. Germline V gives CDR1 MDHEN, CDR2 SYDVKM. CDR3 bases: TGTGCCAGCAAAATCACTAATGAAAAACTGTCTTTT. Amino acids: CASKITNEKLSF.

This clonotype was detected a few times. Here the CDR3 reads CASSGRDRGGTDTQYF. The DNA for the CDR3 is TGTGCCAGCAGTGGCCGGGACAGGGGCGGCACAGATACGCAGTATTTT. The gene calls are TRBV28 and TRBJ2-3; 10 bases line up with TRBD1. The trim removed 5 bases at V and 1 base at J, leaving 6 bases unmatched. Germline-derived CDR1 and CDR2 are MDHEN and SYDVKM. The CDR3 has 16 amino acids.

Many counts were recorded for this clonotype. This rearrangement joins TRBV10-3 to TRBJ2-1; 11 bases fit TRBD2. Losses at the gene ends were 10 bases for V and 5 bases for J; bases not matched to a gene: 16. CDR1 is ENHRY, CDR2 SYGVKD, per germline. The CDR3 has 17 residues. CDR3 sequence: CATTTTSGIIHNNEQFF. The CDR3 DNA reads TGTGCCACGACGACGACTAGCGGGATCATACACAACAATGAGCAGTTCTTC.